Sequencing of this TCR beta chain was carried out in a study of siplizumab effects on memory and regulatory T cells. Study-wide points: Memory cells seemed less diverse than naive T cells, which seemed major alloresponse contributors. Siplizumab conditions gave an average of around 65% Treg-derived mappable alloreactive CD4+ clones, versus 25% to 30% for controls. Proliferating Tregs taken from siplizumab cultures were not shown to have a confirmed suppressive function. A minor fraction of alloreactive clones, and no more, mapped to unstimulated subsets.

Trimming removed 3 bases at V and 0 bases at J, with 14 bases between. The CDR3 is 17 amino acids. Germline V gene data show CDR1 as MNHNS and CDR2 as SASEGT. Worth noting for this clone: Antigen specificity is unknown.

Some clones are missing from TCRdb's copy, which holds only in-frame ones; the method was immunoSEQ multiplex PCR. The sample consists of more than 85,000 clones, over 85% of them appearing once. This TCR derives from a human donor in good health. The specimen sequenced was CD4+ T cells sorted from blood. This rearrangement joins TRBV6-1 to TRBJ2-2; no reliable D call. The CDR3 region is CASSEDPFPANTGELFF. Here the CDR3 DNA reads TGTGCCAGCAGTGAGGATCCGTTCCCGGCGAACACCGGGGAGCTGTTTTTT.